Below, 27 T cell receptor beta chains from the same sample are listed, as sequenced in a study of CD8 T cells in ankylosing spondylitis. MiXCR, applied by TCRdb to the 5' RACE reads, yields one record per CDR3 protein. The sample holds 150,000 to 200,000 distinct CDR3 sequences, under 35% seen once. The source material was synovial fluid, either unsorted or a sorted T cell fraction (not recorded which). The receptors were sampled from a male donor with ankylosing spondylitis.

The V and J genes are TRBV12-3 or TRBV12-4 and TRBJ1-3, with D maybe TRBD1 (6 bases). V lost 5 bases, J lost 5 bases, and 19 bases lay in between. The CDR3 sequence is 16 residues long. The CDR3 region has the DNA TGTGCCAGCAGTCCGCCCGTGAAGGGGGTCAGAAACACCATATATTTT. Translation gives CASSPPVKGVRNTIYF.

V gene TRBV7-2 combines with J gene TRBJ2-3; 7 nucleotides align to TRBD2. The CDR3 is made up of 14 amino acids. V trimming: 5 bases; J trimming: 2 bases; junction bases outside the gene matches: 4. Germline CDR1 SGHTA, CDR2 FQGNSA. The CDR3 spells CASSQWDYTDTQYF. For the CDR3, the DNA is TGTGCCAGCAGCCAATGGGACTACACAGATACGCAGTATTTT.

The V call is TRBV12-3 or TRBV12-4, the J call TRBJ2-5; no clear D gene. The CDR3 extends over 16 amino acids. The germline V and J ends were trimmed by 3 bases and 0 bases, with 14 bases remaining between them. The CDR3 spells CASSLGYWAYQETQYF. DNA of the CDR3: TGTGCCAGCAGTTTGGGTTACTGGGCTTACCAAGAGACCCAGTACTTC.

The V and J genes are TRBV7-8 and TRBJ1-3; D unclear. The CDR3 runs 13 residues. V was clipped by 3 bases and J by 4 bases, with 7 bases between them. The germline CDR1 and CDR2 sequences are SGHVS and FQNEAQ. The CDR3 loop is CASSFQFGNTIYF. The CDR3 DNA sequence: TGTGCCAGCAGCTTCCAGTTCGGAAACACCATATATTTT.

The chain uses TRBV20-1 and TRBJ2-5; no reliable D call. This CDR3 comprises 12 residues. V was clipped by 6 bases and J by 1 base, with 9 bases between them. Looked up from germline, CDR1 is DFQATT and CDR2 is SNEGSKA (reference sequence). CDR3 DNA sequence: TGCAGTGCCCTCACGACCCAAGAGACCCAGTACTTC. As protein: CSALTTQETQYF.

This chain joins TRBV20-1 and TRBJ2-2, with TRBD2 matching 13 bases. The CDR3 is 16 residues long. Trimming took 3 bases from V and 6 from J; bases not matched to a gene: 7. The germline gives CDR1 DFQATT, CDR2 SNEGSKA (reference sequence). The CDR3 reads CSARDRTSGRSGELFF. CDR3 bases: TGCAGTGCTAGGGATCGGACTAGCGGGAGATCCGGGGAGCTGTTTTTT.

The rearrangement links TRBV29-1 to TRBJ2-1; a possible D gene is TRBD1 (6 bases). This CDR3 comprises 14 residues. V lost 6 bases to trimming and J lost 4 bases, with 16 bases between them. Germline-derived CDR1 and CDR2 are SQVTM and ANQGSEA. CDR3 nucleotides: TGCAGCGTGACAGGACAGAAACCATACAATGAGCAGTTCTTC. Residues: CSVTGQKPYNEQFF.

This clonotype was counted many times. The chain employs TRBV28 and TRBJ1-1, with no clear D. Trimming took 6 bases from V and 0 from J, leaving 8 bases between them. Germline CDR1 MDHEN, CDR2 SYDVKM. The CDR3 consists of 13 residues. The CDR3 protein is CASREKLNTEAFF. The CDR3 DNA is TGTGCCAGCAGGGAAAAGCTGAACACTGAAGCTTTCTTT.

The J gene is TRBJ2-1, the V gene TRBV11-3, with 9 bases lining up with TRBD2. Looked up from germline, CDR1 is SGHNT and CDR2 is YENEEA. CDR3 length: 15 amino acids. The junction had 6 bases not matched to a gene; V was cut back by 5 bases and J by 4 bases. The CDR3 loop is CASSPRLAGYNEQFF. For the CDR3, the DNA is TGTGCCAGCAGCCCTCGGCTAGCGGGATACAATGAGCAGTTCTTC.

This clonotype was seen at least ten times. The chain has TRBV20-1 and TRBJ2-7; 8 bases are shared with TRBD1. The CDR3 covers 14 residues. V lost 6 bases to trimming and J lost 7 bases; unmatched junction nucleotides: 14. Germline V CDR1 and CDR2: DFQATT, SNEGSKA (reference sequence). CDR3 in DNA: TGCAGTGCCGTGGGACAGGCTAACCCCCTAGAGCAGTACTTC. Its translation is CSAVGQANPLEQYF.

The chain has TRBV6-5 and TRBJ2-1; tentatively, D is TRBD2 (5 bases). The CDR3 runs 15 residues. CDR1 and CDR2 from the germline V gene are MNHEY and SVGAGI. The ends were cut back, 2 bases at V and 6 bases at J, with 14 bases in the middle. CDR3 loop: CASSYRTAAFNEQFF. The CDR3 DNA reads as TGTGCCAGCAGTTACCGGACTGCTGCTTTCAATGAGCAGTTCTTC.

This rearrangement joins TRBV7-3 to TRBJ2-1; D possibly corresponds to TRBD2 (6 bases). The CDR3 is made up of 14 amino acids. The V end lost 2 bases, the J end lost 7 bases, and 12 bases lay between the germline ends. Germline values: CDR1 SGHTA, CDR2 FQGTGA. The DNA of the CDR3 is TGTGCCAGCAGCTTATATGGGGGGAGAAATGAGCAGTTCTTC. This encodes CASSLYGGRNEQFF. The entire variable domain, with the rest obtained from reference TRBV7-3 and TRBJ2-1, is as follows: GAGVSQTPSNKVTEKGKYVELRCDPISGHTALYWYRQSLGQGPEFLIYFQGTGAADDSGLPNDRFFAVRPEGSVSTLKIQRTERGDSAVYLCASSLYGGRNEQFFGPGTRLTVL.

This rearrangement joins TRBV4-1 to TRBJ2-1, with 9 bases fitting TRBD2. V lost 1 base, J lost 8 bases, and 6 bases stayed unmatched. CDR1 is MGHRA, CDR2 YSYEKL, per germline. The length of the CDR3 is 15 residues. The CDR3 region is CASSQGISGGYEQFF. For the CDR3, the DNA is TGCGCCAGCAGCCAAGGGATTAGCGGGGGCTATGAGCAGTTCTTC.

The chain links TRBV20-1 to TRBJ2-3; 8 nucleotides align to TRBD1. Germline V gene data show CDR1 as DFQATT and CDR2 as SNEGSKA (reference sequence). V was clipped by 6 bases and J by 5 bases; unmatched bases: 7. CDR3 size: 13 residues. The CDR3 region is CSADQGAVDTQYF. The CDR3 nucleotides are TGCAGTGCGGACCAGGGGGCAGTAGATACGCAGTATTTT.

V is TRBV9 and J is TRBJ2-2; 11 bases agree with TRBD2. J lost 7 bases, V lost 2 bases, and 4 bases had no gene match. The CDR3 is 15 residues long. Germline CDR1 reads SGDLS; CDR2 reads YYNGEE. The CDR3 here is CASSVSGGAVGELFF. The CDR3 coding sequence is TGTGCCAGCAGCGTTAGCGGGGGGGCGGTCGGGGAGCTGTTTTTT.

The genes are TRBV5-1 and TRBJ2-2; D is unresolved. CDR3 length equals 15 residues. V lost 4 bases, J lost 0 bases, and 10 bases lay in between. CDR1 and CDR2 (germline): SGHRS, YFSETQ. The CDR3 sequence is CASSPMQANTGELFF. CDR3 sequence (DNA): TGCGCCAGCAGCCCGATGCAAGCGAACACCGGGGAGCTGTTTTTT.

This clonotype was observed a few times. The chain joins TRBV5-1 to TRBJ2-2, with 7 bases identical to TRBD1. The CDR3 has 19 amino acids. Unmatched junction bases numbered 12, after V lost 1 base and J lost 0 bases. Looked up from germline, CDR1 is SGHRS and CDR2 is YFSETQ. The DNA of the CDR3 is TGCGCCAGCAGCTTGTGGGGGAACAGACAGGGATCGAACACCGGGGAGCTGTTTTTT. This encodes CASSLWGNRQGSNTGELFF.

This clonotype was detected a few times. The chain employs TRBV5-1 and TRBJ2-1; 8 bases match TRBD2. The CDR3 length is 16 residues. The germline V gene encodes CDR1 SGHRS and CDR2 YFSETQ. Losses at the gene ends were 4 bases for V and 0 bases for J; bases not matched to a gene: 6. CDR3 nucleotide sequence: TGCGCCAGCAGCCCCACGAGCGGGAGCTCCTACAATGAGCAGTTCTTC. Protein: CASSPTSGSSYNEQFF.

The J gene is TRBJ2-7, the V gene TRBV3-1; possibly TRBD2 for D (5 bases). With 1 base removed from V and 5 bases from J, the gap between germline ends came to 6 bases. The germline CDR1 and CDR2 sequences are LGHDT and YNNKEL (reference sequence). The CDR3 is made up of 12 amino acids. Here the CDR3 DNA reads TGTGCCAGCAGCCAAGTGGGAGACGAGCAGTACTTC. It yields the protein CASSQVGDEQYF.

The chain joins TRBV20-1 to TRBJ2-1; D perhaps matches TRBD2 (5 bases). V lost 0 bases and J 10 bases, leaving 19 bases between the germline ends. Germline V gene lookup returns CDR1 DFQATT and CDR2 SNEGSKA (reference sequence). The length of the CDR3 is 15 residues. The CDR3 is CSARDQGTGIREQFF. In nucleotides, the CDR3 is TGCAGTGCTAGAGATCAAGGTACGGGGATCCGGGAGCAGTTCTTC.

V and J are TRBV11-2 and TRBJ1-1; perhaps TRBD1 as D (6 bases). CDR1 and CDR2 from the germline V gene are SGHAT and FQNNGV. This CDR3 contains 15 residues. V lost 2 bases and J lost 2, with 12 bases in between. CDR3 in amino acids: CASSLTGWGNTEAFF. CDR3 nucleotide sequence: TGTGCCAGCAGCTTAACAGGGTGGGGAAACACTGAAGCTTTCTTT.

V is TRBV7-6 and J is TRBJ2-2; 7 bases are a match to TRBD1. With V trimmed by 5 bases and J by 4 bases, 7 bases remained unmatched. This CDR3 region has 15 residues. CDR1 SGHVS and CDR2 FNYEAQ come from the germline V gene. The CDR3 spells CASSPQGVGTGELFF. CDR3 nucleotide sequence: TGTGCCAGCAGCCCTCAGGGGGTCGGCACCGGGGAGCTGTTTTTT.

The J gene is TRBJ1-2, the V gene TRBV10-2; TRBD1 might be the D (6 bases). Trimming stripped 8 bases from V and 8 bases from J, with 15 bases between. Germline lookup yields CDR1 WSHSY and CDR2 SAAADI. This CDR3 contains 12 residues. Written as DNA, the CDR3 is TGCGCCAGCGGAGAAGGGGGTTCGGGCTACACCTTC. Translation gives CASGEGGSGYTF.

The rearrangement uses TRBV2 and TRBJ2-1; 9 positions agree with TRBD2. The V and J ends lost 3 bases and 10 bases, in that order; junction bases with no gene match: 10. This CDR3 contains 15 residues. The germline CDR1 and CDR2 sequences are SNHLY and FYNNEI. DNA of the CDR3: TGTGCCAGCAGTGAGGAAGCGGGGGGCGGCTTCGAGCAGTTCTTC. As protein: CASSEEAGGGFEQFF.

This clonotype was picked up one time. A read error may explain this, as a much larger clone is one base away. The chain couples TRBV11-3 to TRBJ2-3, with 8 bases aligning to TRBD2. The CDR3 has 13 amino acids. Trimming cost V 3 bases and J 4 bases; bases outside gene matches: 0. Germline assignment: CDR1 SGHNT and CDR2 YENEEA. The CDR3 DNA sequence: TGTGCCAGCAGCTTCGGGGGGGCAGATACGCAGTATTTT. It codes for CASSFGGADTQYF.

This clonotype has only a few counts. This rearrangement joins TRBV27 to TRBJ2-1; 10 positions agree with TRBD2. J gave up 1 base and V 6 bases, and 0 bases lay outside the gene matches. This CDR3 region has 14 residues. CDR1 is MNHEY, CDR2 SMNVEV, per germline (reference sequence). CDR3 sequence reads: CASRLAGSYNEQFF. The CDR3 nucleotides are TGTGCCAGCAGACTAGCGGGATCCTACAATGAGCAGTTCTTC.

The rearrangement uses TRBV29-1 and TRBJ2-7, with D maybe TRBD1 (6 bases). This CDR3 is 14 amino acids long. The V end lost 7 bases, the J end lost 6 bases, and 22 bases lay between the germline ends. Per the germline V gene, CDR1 is SQVTM and CDR2 is ANQGSEA. For the CDR3, the DNA is TGCAGCGCGACTCGGGACACTTCTTTAAGCGAGCAGTACTTC. Its translation is CSATRDTSLSEQYF.